These 6 T cell receptor beta chains originate from one sample sequenced in a study of vaccination effects on CD4 cells after COVID-19. Only in-frame clones appear in the TCRdb table, and some are missing; sequencing was by immunoSEQ multiplex PCR. The repertoire holds about 74,000 clones, with 70% to 80% as singletons. The antigens these receptors bind are not known. The culture ran for approximately 10 days, and then CD4+ T cells were isolated. Source: CD4+ T cells from PBMCs cultured without peptide, taken before COVID-19 vaccination. The receptor source for this set is a human donor who received a COVID-19 vaccine.

The chain employs TRBV6-6 and TRBJ2-7; the D is unclear. The CDR3 extends over 11 amino acids. Trimming removed 6 bases from V and 7 bases from J, with 10 bases in between. Germline V gene data show CDR1 as MNHNY and CDR2 as SVGAGI (reference sequence). CDR3 sequence (DNA): TGTGCCAGCAGCAGCCTAGAGGAGCAGTACGTC. It codes for CASSSLEEQYV.

This chain joins TRBV18 and TRBJ2-1, with 9 bases aligning to TRBD1. The ends lost 3 bases at V and 7 bases at J; junction bases unmatched: 4. The CDR3 contains 14 residues. Per germline, CDR1 KGHSH and CDR2 LQKENI. CDR3 sequence: CASSPPGQGNEQFF. CDR3 DNA sequence: TGTGCCAGCTCACCCCCGGGACAGGGTAATGAGCAGTTCTTC. Variable domain in full (rest from reference TRBV18 and TRBJ2-1): NAGVMQNPRHLVRRRGQEARLRCSPMKGHSHVYWYRQLPEEGLKFMVYLQKENIIDESGMPKERFSAEFPKEGPSILRIQQVVRGDSAAYFCASSPPGQGNEQFFGPGTRLTVL.

The chain recombines TRBV11-2 with TRBJ2-1, with D possibly called TRBD1 or TRBD2 (6 bases each). The CDR3 totals 13 residues. The V end was cut by 5 bases, the J end by 10 bases, with 15 bases between. Germline V CDR1 and CDR2: SGHAT, FQNNGV. The CDR3 region has the DNA TGTGCCAGCAGCCAGGGGACTCGAACCGAGCAGTTCTTC. Translation gives CASSQGTRTEQFF.

This chain uses TRBV19 with TRBJ1-6; D gene unclear. CDR1 LNHDA and CDR2 SQIVND come from the germline V gene (reference sequence). The V end was cut by 3 bases, the J end by 8 bases, with 8 bases between. The CDR3 has 13 amino acids. CDR3 sequence: CASSIFWDSPLHF. The DNA for the CDR3 is TGTGCCAGTAGTATTTTCTGGGATTCACCCCTCCACTTT.

This clone has only a few counts. The V call is TRBV2, the J call TRBJ2-1; 14 bases align to TRBD2. CDR1 and CDR2 (germline): SNHLY, FYNNEI. CDR3 length equals 15 residues. J gave up 5 bases and V 6 bases, and 3 bases lay outside the gene matches. The CDR3 sequence is CASRGLAGVNNEQFF. In DNA form, the CDR3 reads TGTGCCAGCAGGGGACTAGCGGGGGTAAACAATGAGCAGTTCTTC.

The chain carries TRBV6-6 and TRBJ2-2; D uncertain. The CDR3 is made up of 15 amino acids. Germline V lookup: CDR1 MNHNY, CDR2 SVGAGI (reference sequence). With 5 bases removed from V and 2 bases from J, the gap between germline ends came to 12 bases. The CDR3 DNA reads TGTGCCAGCAGTCCCATGCTATATAACACCGGGGAGCTGTTTTTT. It specifies CASSPMLYNTGELFF.